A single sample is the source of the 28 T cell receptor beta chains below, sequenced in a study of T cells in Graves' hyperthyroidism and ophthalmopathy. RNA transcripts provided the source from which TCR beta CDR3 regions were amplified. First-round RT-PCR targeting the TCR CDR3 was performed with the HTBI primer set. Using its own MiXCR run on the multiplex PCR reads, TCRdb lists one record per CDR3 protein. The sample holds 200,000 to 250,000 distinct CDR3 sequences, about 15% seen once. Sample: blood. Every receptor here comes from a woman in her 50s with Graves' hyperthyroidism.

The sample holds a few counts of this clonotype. The CDR3 reads CASSLAGRQGGSPAFF. The CDR3 DNA sequence: TGCGCCAGCAGCTTGGCCGGGCGACAGGGGGGAAGCCCAGCTTTCTTT. The chain joins TRBV5-1 to TRBJ1-1, with 9 bases that match TRBD1. Germline CDR1 reads SGHRS; CDR2 reads YFSETQ. The CDR3 contains 16 residues. V was clipped by 0 bases and J by 10 bases; unmatched bases: 13.

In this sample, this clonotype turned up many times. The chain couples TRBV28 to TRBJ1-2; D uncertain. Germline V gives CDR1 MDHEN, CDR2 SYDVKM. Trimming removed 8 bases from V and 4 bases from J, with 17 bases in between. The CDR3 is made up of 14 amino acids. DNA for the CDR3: TGTGCCAGCGGAACCGAAACAGCCGGCTATGGCTACACCTTC. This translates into CASGTETAGYGYTF.

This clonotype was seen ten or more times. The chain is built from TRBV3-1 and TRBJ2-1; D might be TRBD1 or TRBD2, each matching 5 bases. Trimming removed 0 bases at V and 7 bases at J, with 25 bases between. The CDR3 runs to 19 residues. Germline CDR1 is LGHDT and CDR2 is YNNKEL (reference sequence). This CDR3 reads CASSQDIGAGTNRRNEQFF. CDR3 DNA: TGTGCCAGCAGCCAAGATATTGGGGCCGGGACCAATAGGAGGAATGAGCAGTTCTTC.

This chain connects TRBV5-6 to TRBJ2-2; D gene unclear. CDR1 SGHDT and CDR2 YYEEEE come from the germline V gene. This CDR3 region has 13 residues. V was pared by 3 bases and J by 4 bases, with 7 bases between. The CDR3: CASSSGLTGELFF. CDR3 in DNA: TGTGCCAGCAGCTCGGGCCTCACCGGGGAGCTGTTTTTT.

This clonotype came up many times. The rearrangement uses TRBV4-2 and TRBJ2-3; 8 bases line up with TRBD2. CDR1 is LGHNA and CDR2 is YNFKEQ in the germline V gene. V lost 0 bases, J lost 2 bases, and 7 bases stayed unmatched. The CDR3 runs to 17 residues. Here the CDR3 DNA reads TGTGCCAGCAGCCAAGATCGAACTAGCGGTAACACAGATACGCAGTATTTT. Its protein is CASSQDRTSGNTDTQYF.

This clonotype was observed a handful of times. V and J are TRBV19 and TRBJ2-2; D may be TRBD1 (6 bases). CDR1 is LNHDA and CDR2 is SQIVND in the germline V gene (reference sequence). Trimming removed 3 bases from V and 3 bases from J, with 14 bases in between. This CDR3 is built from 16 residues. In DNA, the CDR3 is TGTGCCAGTAGTATCAGGGGCTTTGAGTACACCGGGGAGCTGTTTTTT. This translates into CASSIRGFEYTGELFF.

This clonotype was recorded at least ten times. CDR3 sequence reads: CSARDPSGILGDTQYF. For the CDR3, the DNA is TGCAGTGCTAGAGATCCTAGCGGCATTCTAGGGGATACGCAGTATTTT. The rearrangement uses TRBV20-1 and TRBJ2-3; 7 nucleotides line up with TRBD2. CDR1 is DFQATT and CDR2 is SNEGSKA in the germline V gene (reference sequence). This CDR3 is 16 amino acids long. After removal of 0 bases from V and 6 bases from J, the junction contained 12 bases not matched to a gene.

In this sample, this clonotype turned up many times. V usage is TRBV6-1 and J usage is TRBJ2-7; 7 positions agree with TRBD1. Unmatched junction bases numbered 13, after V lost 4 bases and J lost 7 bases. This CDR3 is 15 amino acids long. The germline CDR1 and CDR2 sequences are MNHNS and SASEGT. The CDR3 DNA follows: TGTGCCAGCAGTGTCGGGACAGTTAAGGCGGTTGAGCAGTACTTC. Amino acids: CASSVGTVKAVEQYF.

The CDR3 is CASSLNDRYGYTF. CDR3 nucleotides: TGTGCCAGCTCCTTAAACGATCGCTATGGCTACACCTTC. The chain is built from TRBV7-2 and TRBJ1-2; D is unclear. V was clipped by 8 bases and J by 4 bases, with 14 bases between them. Germline V lookup: CDR1 SGHTA, CDR2 FQGNSA. CDR3 length: 13 residues. Filled out from reference TRBV7-2 and TRBJ1-2, the complete variable domain reads GAGVSQSPSNKVTEKGKDVELRCDPISGHTALYWYRQSLGQGLEFLIYFQGNSAPDKSGLPSDRFSAERTGGSVSTLTIQRTQQEDSAVYLCASSLNDRYGYTFGSGTRLTVV.

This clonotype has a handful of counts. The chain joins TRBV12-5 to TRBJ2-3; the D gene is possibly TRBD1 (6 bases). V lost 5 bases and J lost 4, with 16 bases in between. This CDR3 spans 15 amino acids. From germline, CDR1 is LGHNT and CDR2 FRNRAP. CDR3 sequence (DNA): TGTGCTAGTGGTCTCTCGGACAGATGGGCAGATACGCAGTATTTT. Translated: CASGLSDRWADTQYF.

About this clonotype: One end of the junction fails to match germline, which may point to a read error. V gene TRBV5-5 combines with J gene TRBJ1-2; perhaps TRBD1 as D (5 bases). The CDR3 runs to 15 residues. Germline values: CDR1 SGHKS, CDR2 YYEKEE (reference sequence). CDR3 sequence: CASSLDGPGDYGYAF. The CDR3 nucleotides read TGCGCCAGCAGCTTGGACGGCCCTGGGGACTATGGCTACGCCTTC.

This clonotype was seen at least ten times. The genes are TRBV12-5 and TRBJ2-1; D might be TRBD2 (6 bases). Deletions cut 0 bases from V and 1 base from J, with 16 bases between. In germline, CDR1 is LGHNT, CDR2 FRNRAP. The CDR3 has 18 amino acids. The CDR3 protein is CASGLVIGRIRSYNEQFF. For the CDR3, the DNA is TGTGCTAGTGGTTTGGTAATAGGGAGGATAAGGTCCTACAATGAGCAGTTCTTC.

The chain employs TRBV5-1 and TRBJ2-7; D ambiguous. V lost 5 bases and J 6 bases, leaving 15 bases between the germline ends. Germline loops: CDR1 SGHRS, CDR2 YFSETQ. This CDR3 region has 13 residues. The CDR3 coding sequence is TGCGCCAGCAGATCTGACGGCGTCGGCGAGCAGTACTTC. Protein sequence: CASRSDGVGEQYF.

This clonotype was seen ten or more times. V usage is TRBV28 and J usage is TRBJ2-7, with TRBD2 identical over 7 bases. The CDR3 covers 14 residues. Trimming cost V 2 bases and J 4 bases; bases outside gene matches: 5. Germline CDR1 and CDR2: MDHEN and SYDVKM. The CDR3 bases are TGTGCCAGCAGTTTACAGGCGGGAGTGTACGAGCAGTACTTC. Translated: CASSLQAGVYEQYF.

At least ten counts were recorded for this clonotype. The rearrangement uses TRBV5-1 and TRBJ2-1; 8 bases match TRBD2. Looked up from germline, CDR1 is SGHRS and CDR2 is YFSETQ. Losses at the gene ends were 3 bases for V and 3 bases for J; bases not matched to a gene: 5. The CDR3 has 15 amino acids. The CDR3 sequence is CASSSLADLYNEQFF. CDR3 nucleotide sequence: TGCGCCAGCAGCTCACTAGCGGACCTCTACAATGAGCAGTTCTTC.

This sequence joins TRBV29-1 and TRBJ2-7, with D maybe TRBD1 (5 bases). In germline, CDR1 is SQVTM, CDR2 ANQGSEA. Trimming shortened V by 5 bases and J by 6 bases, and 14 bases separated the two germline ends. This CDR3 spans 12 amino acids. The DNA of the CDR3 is TGCAGCGTTCTCCAGGGCCTGGCCGAGCAGTACTTC. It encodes CSVLQGLAEQYF.

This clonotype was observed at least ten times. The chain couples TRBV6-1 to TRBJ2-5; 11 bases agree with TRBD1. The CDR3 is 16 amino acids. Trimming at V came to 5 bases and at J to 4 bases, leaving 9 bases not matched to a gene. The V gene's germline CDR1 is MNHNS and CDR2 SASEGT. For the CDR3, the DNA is TGTGCCAGCAGTAAAAGGGGGGACAGGGGGTCAGAGACCCAGTACTTC. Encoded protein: CASSKRGDRGSETQYF.

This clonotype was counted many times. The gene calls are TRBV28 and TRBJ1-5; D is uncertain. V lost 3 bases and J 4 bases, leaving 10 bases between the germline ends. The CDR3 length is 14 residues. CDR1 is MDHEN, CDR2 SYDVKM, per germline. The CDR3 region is CASSFVGWNQPQHF. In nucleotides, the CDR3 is TGTGCCAGCAGTTTTGTGGGGTGGAATCAGCCCCAGCATTTT.

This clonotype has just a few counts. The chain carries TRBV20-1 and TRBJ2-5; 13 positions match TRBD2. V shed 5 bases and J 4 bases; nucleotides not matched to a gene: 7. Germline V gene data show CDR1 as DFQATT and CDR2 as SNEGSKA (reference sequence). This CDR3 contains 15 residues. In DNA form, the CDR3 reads TGCAGTGCTTTCGGACTAGCGGGAGAGAGAGAGACCCAGTACTTC. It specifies CSAFGLAGERETQYF.

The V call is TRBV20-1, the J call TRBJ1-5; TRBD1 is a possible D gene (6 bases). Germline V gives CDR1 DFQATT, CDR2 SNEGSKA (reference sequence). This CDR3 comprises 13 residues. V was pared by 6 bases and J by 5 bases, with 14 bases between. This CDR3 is CSAKRQEDQPQHF. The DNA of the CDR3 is TGCAGTGCCAAGCGACAGGAAGATCAGCCCCAGCATTTT.

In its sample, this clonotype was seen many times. The CDR3 loop reads CASSLYGAWRNTEAFF. The CDR3 nucleotides read TGTGCCAGCAGCTTATACGGGGCCTGGAGGAACACTGAAGCTTTCTTT. This chain links TRBV7-8 with TRBJ1-1; a weak D match, TRBD1 (5 bases). This CDR3 has 16 residues. Looked up from germline, CDR1 is SGHVS and CDR2 is FQNEAQ. V lost 2 bases, J lost 1 base, and 14 bases lay in between. Using reference TRBV7-8 and TRBJ1-1 for the parts outside the CDR3, the full variable domain is GAGVSQSPRYKVAKRGQDVALRCDPISGHVSLFWYQQALGQGPEFLTYFQNEAQLDKSGLPSDRFFAERPEGSVSTLKIQRTQQEDSAVYLCASSLYGAWRNTEAFFGQGTRLTVV.

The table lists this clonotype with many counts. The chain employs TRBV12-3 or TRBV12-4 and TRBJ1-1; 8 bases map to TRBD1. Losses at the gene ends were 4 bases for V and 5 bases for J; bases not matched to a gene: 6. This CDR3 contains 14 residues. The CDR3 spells CASSSSGDRTEAFF. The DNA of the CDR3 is TGTGCCAGCAGTTCATCAGGGGACAGGACTGAAGCTTTCTTT.

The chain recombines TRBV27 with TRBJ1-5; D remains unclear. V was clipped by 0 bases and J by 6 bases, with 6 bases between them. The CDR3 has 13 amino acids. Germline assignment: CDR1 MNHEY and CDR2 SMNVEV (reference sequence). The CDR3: CASSLSRIQPQHF. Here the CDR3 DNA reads TGTGCCAGCAGTTTATCTCGGATTCAGCCCCAGCATTTT.

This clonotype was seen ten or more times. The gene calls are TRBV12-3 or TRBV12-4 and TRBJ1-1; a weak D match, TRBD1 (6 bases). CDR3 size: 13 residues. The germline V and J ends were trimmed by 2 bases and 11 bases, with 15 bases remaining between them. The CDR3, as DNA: TGTGCCAGCAGTTTATCAGGGGATCGGAAGGCTTTCTTT. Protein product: CASSLSGDRKAFF.

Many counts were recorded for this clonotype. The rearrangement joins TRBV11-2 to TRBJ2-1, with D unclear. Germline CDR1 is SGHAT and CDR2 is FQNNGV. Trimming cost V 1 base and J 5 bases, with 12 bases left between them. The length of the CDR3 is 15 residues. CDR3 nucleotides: TGTGCCAGCAGCTTAGTTACTCGTACGAACAATGAGCAGTTCTTC. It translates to CASSLVTRTNNEQFF.

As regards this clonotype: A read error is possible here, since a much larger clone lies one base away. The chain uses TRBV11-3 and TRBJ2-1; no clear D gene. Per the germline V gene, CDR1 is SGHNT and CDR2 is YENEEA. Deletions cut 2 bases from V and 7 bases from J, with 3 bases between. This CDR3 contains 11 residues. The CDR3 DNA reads TGTGCCAGCAGCTTAACTAATGAGCAGTTCTTC. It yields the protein CASSLTNEQFF.

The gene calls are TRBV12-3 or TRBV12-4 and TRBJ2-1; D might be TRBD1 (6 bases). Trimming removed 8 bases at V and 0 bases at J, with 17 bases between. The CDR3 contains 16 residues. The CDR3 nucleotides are TGTGCCAGCTCACCCTGGGACATCTACTCCTACAATGAGCAGTTCTTC. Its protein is CASSPWDIYSYNEQFF.

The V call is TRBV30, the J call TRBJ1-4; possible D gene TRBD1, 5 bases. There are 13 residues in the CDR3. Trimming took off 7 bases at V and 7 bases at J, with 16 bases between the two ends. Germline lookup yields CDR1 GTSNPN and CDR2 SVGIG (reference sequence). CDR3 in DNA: TGTGCCTCGCCTTGGGGGGAGGCTGAAAAACTGTTTTTT. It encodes CASPWGEAEKLFF.